Below, one TCR beta chain is given with its context. The antigen is not known. These data originate in a study of T cells in localized non-small cell lung cancer. Some clones are missing from TCRdb's copy, which holds only in-frame ones; the method was immunoSEQ multiplex PCR. The sample holds about 62,000 clones; roughly 79% are singletons and the top ten take 4.7%. The CDR3 runs to 13 residues. V shed 0 bases and J shed 4 bases, with 4 bases lying between them. Germline-derived CDR1 and CDR2 are SGHTA and FQGNSA. Findings of the study overall: Uninvolved adjacent lung had higher T cell clonality than tumor and all other tissues. Median detection of top 100 tumor clones in adjacent lung was roughly 61 clones. Those with higher blood T cell density had longer overall survival.

J is TRBJ1-3 and V is TRBV7-2; D gene unclear. The TCR comes from a man between 40 and 70 years old with stage II lung adenocarcinoma. The sequenced sample was PBMCs, obtained before any cancer treatment. The CDR3 sequence: CASSLAGGNTIYF. The DNA of the CDR3 is TGTGCCAGCAGCTTAGCGGGGGGAAACACCATATATTTT.